A single sample gave rise to the 29 T cell receptor beta chains below, sequenced in a study of blood T cell repertoires in COVID-19. TCRdb keeps only in-frame clones here, not all; method: immunoSEQ multiplex PCR. This sample has approximately 290,000 clones, with roughly 89% found just once. The sample taken for sequencing was peripheral blood. The receptors stem from a woman aged 25 to 39 with COVID-19, enrolled during active disease.

The chain carries TRBV15 and TRBJ1-4, with TRBD1 as a possible D gene (6 bases). The CDR3 contains 16 residues. Germline V gives CDR1 LNHNV, CDR2 YYDKDF (reference sequence). V lost 1 base to trimming and J lost 7 bases, with 16 bases between them. CDR3 bases: TGTGCCACCAGCAGAGCTGGGACAATGTTAGGTGAAAAACTGTTTTTT. It encodes CATSRAGTMLGEKLFF.

This clone came up once. The gene calls are TRBV6-6 and TRBJ1-5; 9 nucleotides match TRBD1. The CDR3 contains 19 residues. CDR1 and CDR2 from the germline V gene are MNHNY and SVGAGI (reference sequence). The junction had 18 bases not matched to a gene; V was cut back by 5 bases and J by 4 bases. CDR3 sequence: CASSPSPGDRGVWNQPQHF. CDR3 in DNA: TGTGCCAGCAGTCCCTCTCCGGGAGACAGGGGGGTTTGGAATCAGCCCCAGCATTTT.

V and J are TRBV3-1 (or the pseudogene TRBV3-2) and TRBJ2-1; 7 bases line up with TRBD2. The CDR3 sequence is 15 residues long. V shed 5 bases, J shed 5 bases, and the junction held 9 bases outside the gene matches. Looked up from germline, CDR1 is LGHDT and CDR2 is YNNKEL (reference sequence). As DNA, the CDR3 is TGTGCCAGCAGCTTGCCAGGCGGGGGTAACAATGAGCAGTTCTTC. Translation gives CASSLPGGGNNEQFF.

The chain combines TRBV6-5 with TRBJ2-1, with TRBD1 matching over 8 bases. The CDR3 totals 15 residues. V trimming: 6 bases; J trimming: 3 bases; junction bases outside the gene matches: 7. Germline V gene sequence: CDR1 MNHEY, CDR2 SVGAGI. The CDR3 DNA reads TGTGCCAGCAGACCGGGACAGGTTTTCTACAATGAGCAGTTCTTC. This encodes CASRPGQVFYNEQFF.

The count of this clone is one. CDR3: CASSSTETQYF. The CDR3 region has the DNA TGTGCCAGCAGTTCTACAGAGACCCAGTACTTC. V usage is TRBV2 and J usage is TRBJ2-5; D is unresolved. CDR1 and CDR2 from the germline V gene are SNHLY and FYNNEI. This CDR3 region has 11 residues. The V end lost 5 bases, the J end lost 4 bases, and 5 bases lay between the germline ends.

This chain uses TRBV6-5 with TRBJ1-2; D possibly corresponds to TRBD1 (6 bases). V was clipped by 8 bases and J by 4 bases, with 17 bases between them. CDR1 MNHEY and CDR2 SVGAGI come from the germline V gene. The CDR3 consists of 14 residues. The CDR3 here is CASAVGGAIYGYTF. In DNA form, the CDR3 reads TGTGCCAGCGCAGTTGGGGGGGCCATCTATGGCTACACCTTC.

This chain uses TRBV27 with TRBJ2-7, with D possibly TRBD2 on 5 matching bases. Germline assignment: CDR1 MNHEY and CDR2 SMNVEV (reference sequence). This CDR3 comprises 14 residues. V was pared by 6 bases and J by 3 bases, with 15 bases between. CDR3 protein: CASRETGIYYEQYF. CDR3 bases: TGTGCCAGCAGGGAGACGGGGATTTACTACGAGCAGTACTTC.

The genes are TRBV5-1 and TRBJ1-2, with 9 positions matching TRBD1. This CDR3 is 15 amino acids long. Germline lookup yields CDR1 SGHRS and CDR2 YFSETQ. V trimming: 3 bases; J trimming: 2 bases; junction bases outside the gene matches: 5. CDR3 protein: CASSWGTGLNYGYTF. CDR3 nucleotides: TGCGCCAGCAGCTGGGGGACAGGGTTAAACTATGGCTACACCTTC.

The J gene is TRBJ1-2, the V gene TRBV2; maybe TRBD1 (5 bases). The CDR3 totals 17 residues. Germline-derived CDR1 and CDR2 are SNHLY and FYNNEI. V dropped 3 bases and J dropped 0 bases, with 17 bases sitting between them. CDR3 DNA sequence: TGTGCCAGCAGTGAGTCCGACAGAAGCTCCACTAACTATGGCTACACCTTC. This sequence encodes CASSESDRSSTNYGYTF.

A remark on this clone: At one boundary the junction diverges from the germline segment, which might be a read error. The chain has TRBV12-3 or TRBV12-4 and TRBJ2-1; TRBD2 agrees at 10 bases. This CDR3 is 12 amino acids long. CDR3 in amino acids: CASSSEGLANLF. CDR3 DNA sequence: TGTGCCAGCAGTTCTGAGGGACTAGCGAATCTCTTC.

Written as DNA, the CDR3 is TGTGCCAGCATCCTACCCTTAGGGGGGGGAGGCACTGAAGCTTTCTTT. Translation gives CASILPLGGGGTEAFF. The chain has TRBV21-1 and TRBJ1-1. TRBV21-1 is designated a pseudogene. The CDR3 spans 16 residues.

The rearrangement joins TRBV10-3 to TRBJ1-4; 7 nucleotides line up with TRBD1. The CDR3 runs 17 residues. The germline V gene encodes CDR1 ENHRY and CDR2 SYGVKD. The V gene end was trimmed by 3 bases and the J gene end by 8 bases; junction bases not matched to a gene: 15. This chain's CDR3 is CAISDPLGEGAGEKLFF. Here the CDR3 DNA reads TGTGCCATCAGTGACCCCCTCGGTGAGGGGGCAGGAGAAAAACTGTTTTTT.

The gene calls are TRBV6-5 and TRBJ1-3; perhaps TRBD1 as D (6 bases). This CDR3 region has 15 residues. Germline loops: CDR1 MNHEY, CDR2 SVGAGI. V was cut by 0 bases and J by 1 base, with 7 bases left in between. In DNA, the CDR3 is TGTGCCAGCAGTTACTCGAGGGGGTCTGGAAACACCATATATTTT. This codes for CASSYSRGSGNTIYF.

This clone came up a few times. The CDR3 protein is CASRFRRDMGSPLHF. The CDR3 DNA sequence: TGTGCCAGTAGGTTCCGTCGGGACATGGGTTCACCCCTCCACTTT. V gene TRBV19 combines with J gene TRBJ1-6; tentative D call: TRBD1 (6 bases). Germline V gives CDR1 LNHDA, CDR2 SQIVND (reference sequence). The CDR3 contains 15 residues. V shed 6 bases and J shed 9 bases, with 18 bases lying between them.

The V and J genes are TRBV10-3 and TRBJ1-6; no clear D. Germline assignment: CDR1 ENHRY and CDR2 SYGVKD. Trimming stripped 0 bases from V and 7 bases from J, with 4 bases between. This CDR3 contains 13 residues. CDR3: CAISESANSPLHF. CDR3 nucleotides: TGTGCCATCAGTGAGTCGGCCAATTCACCCCTCCACTTT.

The V and J genes are TRBV4-1 and TRBJ2-7; weak D call: TRBD1 (6 bases). Germline CDR1 and CDR2: MGHRA and YSYEKL. This CDR3 comprises 14 residues. V dropped 1 base and J dropped 2 bases, with 9 bases sitting between them. The DNA of the CDR3 is TGCGCCAGCAGCCAAGGGGGGACAACCTACGAGCAGTACTTC. This encodes CASSQGGTTYEQYF.

This clone was detected a few times. It is likely a read error, because the conserved phenylalanine at the end of the CDR3 is missing. No DNA is shown, since the ends of the CDR3 on it are uncertain; the CDR3 is the one TCRdb lists. The chain carries TRBV12-3 or TRBV12-4 and TRBJ1-1; TRBD1 reflects the table's D call only, with no check against the DNA. The CDR3 sequence runs 12 residues, both termini included. The CDR3 sequence is CASSWGRSDTRL.

The genes are TRBV28 and TRBJ2-5; 7 nucleotides line up with TRBD2. Germline V gives CDR1 MDHEN, CDR2 SYDVKM. The ends lost 3 bases at V and 14 bases at J; junction bases unmatched: 15. CDR3 length equals 14 residues. CDR3 protein: CASSFATFRDYHYF. The CDR3, as DNA: TGTGCCAGCAGTTTTGCAACCTTCCGGGACTACCATTACTTC.

The chain is built from TRBV7-7 and TRBJ1-5, with 10 bases identical to TRBD1. CDR1 is SSHAT, CDR2 FNYEAQ, per germline (reference sequence). The CDR3 has 20 amino acids. The ends lost 3 bases at V and 2 bases at J; junction bases unmatched: 16. The chain's CDR3 is CASSLTPRRTGGMGNQPQHF. The CDR3 region has the DNA TGTGCCAGCAGCTTGACCCCTCGACGGACAGGGGGTATGGGCAATCAGCCCCAGCATTTT. Filled out from reference TRBV7-7 and TRBJ1-5, the complete variable domain reads GAGVSQSPRYKVTKRGQDVTLRCDPISSHATLYWYQQALGQGPEFLTYFNYEAQPDKSGLPSDRFSAERPEGSISTLTIQRTEQRDSAMYRCASSLTPRRTGGMGNQPQHFGDGTRLSIL.

The gene calls are TRBV18 and TRBJ2-3; TRBD2 matches 7 bases. The CDR3 is 15 residues long. Germline assignment: CDR1 KGHSH and CDR2 LQKENI. The trim removed 3 bases at V and 4 bases at J, leaving 7 bases unmatched. CDR3 protein: CASSPRGFRADTQYF. CDR3 DNA sequence: TGTGCCAGCTCACCGCGGGGGTTCAGGGCAGATACGCAGTATTTT.

V gene TRBV27 combines with J gene TRBJ1-6; tentative D call: TRBD1 (5 bases). The CDR3 extends over 14 amino acids. The ends were cut back, 3 bases at V and 7 bases at J, with 10 bases in the middle. CDR1 is MNHEY, CDR2 SMNVEV, per germline (reference sequence). The CDR3 DNA reads TGTGCCAGCAGTTTCCAGGGCCGAAATTCACCCCTCCACTTT. Translation: CASSFQGRNSPLHF.

This chain uses TRBV7-9 with TRBJ2-1; TRBD1 matches at 7 bases. CDR3 length: 13 amino acids. In germline, CDR1 is SEHNR, CDR2 FQNEAQ (reference sequence). Trimming cost V 8 bases and J 4 bases; bases outside gene matches: 5. The CDR3 DNA reads TGTGCCAGCGGACAGGAAGATTACAATGAGCAGTTCTTC. Translation gives CASGQEDYNEQFF.

The chain joins TRBV7-9 to TRBJ2-1; TRBD1 aligns across 8 bases. The V and J ends lost 4 bases and 8 bases, in that order; junction bases with no gene match: 7. Germline CDR1 is SEHNR and CDR2 is FQNEAQ (reference sequence). There are 14 residues in the CDR3. CDR3 sequence: CASSSGQGWDEQFF. CDR3 DNA: TGTGCCAGCAGCTCCGGACAGGGTTGGGATGAGCAGTTCTTC.

The V and J genes are TRBV6-5 and TRBJ2-1; D is uncertain. V lost 0 bases and J 6 bases, leaving 9 bases between the germline ends. The CDR3 has 14 amino acids. CDR1 and CDR2 (germline): MNHEY, SVGAGI. This CDR3 reads CASSYSLVSNEQFF. The DNA of the CDR3 is TGTGCCAGCAGTTACTCCTTGGTGAGCAATGAGCAGTTCTTC.

This rearrangement joins TRBV2 to TRBJ2-7, with 8 bases identical to TRBD1. Losses at the gene ends were 10 bases for V and 2 bases for J; bases not matched to a gene: 13. Germline V gives CDR1 SNHLY, CDR2 FYNNEI. The CDR3 is 15 amino acids. CDR3 in DNA: TGTGCCACTACCTCTTTGGACAGGGTTGCCTACGAGCAGTACTTC. Amino acids: CATTSLDRVAYEQYF.

CDR3 bases: TGTGCCACCAGTGTTCAAAAGGAAAGACAGGGGGTCTGGCTCAATGAGCAGTTCTTC. It codes for CATSVQKERQGVWLNEQFF. The chain joins TRBV24-1 to TRBJ2-1; 9 bases are a match to TRBD1. Germline V lookup: CDR1 KGHDR, CDR2 SFDVKD. This CDR3 comprises 19 residues. Unmatched junction bases numbered 19, after V lost 5 bases and J lost 6 bases.

V usage is TRBV28 and J usage is TRBJ1-1, with a possible D match to TRBD1 (5 bases). V was shortened by 7 bases and J by 1 base, with 13 bases between the two germline ends. Germline V gene sequence: CDR1 MDHEN, CDR2 SYDVKM. The CDR3 totals 14 residues. Here the CDR3 reads CASKKGHKNTEAFF. The CDR3 DNA sequence: TGTGCCAGCAAAAAAGGACACAAGAACACTGAAGCTTTCTTT.

On this clone: Other nucleotide sequences from this sample produce the same CDR3. V usage is TRBV18 and J usage is TRBJ2-7; no clear D gene. The V gene's germline CDR1 is KGHSH and CDR2 LQKENI. Deletions cut 3 bases from V and 0 bases from J, with 6 bases between. The CDR3 is made up of 13 amino acids. CDR3: CASSPPSSYEQYF. CDR3 coding DNA: TGTGCCAGCTCACCTCCTAGCTCCTACGAGCAGTACTTC.

The V and J genes are TRBV18 and TRBJ2-2; a weak D match, TRBD2 (6 bases). CDR3 size: 16 residues. Per the germline V gene, CDR1 is KGHSH and CDR2 is LQKENI. The V end lost 3 bases, the J end lost 7 bases, and 18 bases lay between the germline ends. The CDR3 sequence: CASSPSSMGGDGELFF. As DNA, the CDR3 is TGTGCCAGCTCACCGTCGTCTATGGGAGGAGACGGGGAGCTGTTTTTT.